This T cell receptor beta chain stems from a study of T cells in Graves' hyperthyroidism and ophthalmopathy. Study results and caveats: Most clonotypes that expanded in the thyroid above 0.001 also showed up in blood.

With V trimmed by 5 bases and J by 2 bases, 9 bases remained unmatched. CDR1 is LNHDA and CDR2 is SQIVND in the germline V gene (reference sequence). The CDR3 loop spans 17 amino acids. Ten or more counts support this clonotype. What it binds is unknown. Patients with uncontrolled infections, other autoimmune diseases, pregnancy or lactation were excluded. Diagnosis relied on clinical symptoms, serum thyroxine and TRAb, thyroid ultrasound and orbital computed tomography. It was 8 to 10 ml of fresh peripheral blood that supplied the PBMCs. Researchers amplified the TCR beta CDR3 regions from RNA transcripts. HTBI primers drove first-round RT-PCR of the TCR CDR3. TCRdb called the multiplex PCR reads again in MiXCR, with one record for every CDR3 protein. The data show 200,000 to 250,000 distinct CDR3 sequences, with about 15% seen just once and around 30% held by the top ten.

The TCR sequence derives from a woman between 18 and 29 years old with Graves' ophthalmopathy. J is TRBJ2-7 and V is TRBV19; 13 nucleotides line up with TRBD2. The sequenced sample consisted of blood. The DNA for the CDR3 is TGTGCCAGTAGTGACGGACTAGCGGGAGTTACGGCCTACGAGCAGTACTTC. Its translation: CASSDGLAGVTAYEQYF.